This T cell receptor (beta chain) was captured in a study of shared clonotypes between healthy human individuals. Findings of the study overall: Researchers sampled only blood; tissue repertoires likely differ.

This CDR3 has 13 amino acids. Trimming removed 3 bases from V and 1 base from J, with 8 bases in between. Germline lookup yields CDR1 SQVTM and CDR2 ANQGSEA. Genomic DNA from each subset was divided evenly over several immunoSEQ plates. Each unsorted PBMC replicate got 300 ng genomic DNA, some 31,000 genomes. Produced via immunoSEQ multiplex PCR; TCRdb's table is partial and in-frame only. The sample carries about 490,000 clones, about 82% recorded once. The donor population consisted of healthy HIV-negative adults with no recent acute infections or vaccinations. With regard to this clone: No antigen is known for it. Different DNA sequences within this sample yield the same CDR3.

The receptor was derived from a woman aged 40 to 50 in good health. Some clones in this sample may be carry-over from other donors' samples. The chain has TRBV29-1 and TRBJ2-3; possibly TRBD1 for D (5 bases). Sequenced material: PBMCs. The CDR3 loop reads CSVDSQGTDTQYF. The CDR3 nucleotides are TGCAGCGTTGATTCACAGGGCACAGATACGCAGTATTTT.